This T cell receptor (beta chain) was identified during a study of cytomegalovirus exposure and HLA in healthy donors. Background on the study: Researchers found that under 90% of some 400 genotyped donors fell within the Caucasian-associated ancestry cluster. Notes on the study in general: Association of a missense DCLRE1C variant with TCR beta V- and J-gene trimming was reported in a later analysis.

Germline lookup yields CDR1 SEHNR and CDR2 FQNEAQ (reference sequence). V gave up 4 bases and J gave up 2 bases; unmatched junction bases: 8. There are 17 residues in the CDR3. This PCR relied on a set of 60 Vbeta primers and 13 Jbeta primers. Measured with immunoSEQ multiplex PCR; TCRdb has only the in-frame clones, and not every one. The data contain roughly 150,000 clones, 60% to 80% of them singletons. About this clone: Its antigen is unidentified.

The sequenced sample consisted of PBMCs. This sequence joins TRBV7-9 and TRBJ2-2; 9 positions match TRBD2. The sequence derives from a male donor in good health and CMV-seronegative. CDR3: CASSYRREGLNTGELFF. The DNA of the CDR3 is TGTGCCAGCAGCTATAGGCGGGAGGGATTAAACACCGGGGAGCTGTTTTTT.